Here is one TCR beta chain with its context. There are 17 residues in the CDR3. The germline gives CDR1 LGHNA, CDR2 YNFKEQ. Between the trimmed V and J ends, which lost 0 bases and 1 base, there was a span of 13 bases. The authors' processing: Scientists estimated how many nucleated cells there were by amplifying reference gene primers. Repertoires were generated with immunoSEQ multiplex PCR, while TCRdb's copy carries only in-frame clones and drops some. D and trimming come from the DNA, and the V and J calls and clone size come from that table. The table has 110,000 to 150,000 clones, around 91% seen once. The data were obtained in a study of blood T cell repertoires in COVID-19. As for the study in general: Collection of acute and convalescent COVID-19 samples took place in the United States, Italy and Spain. PBMCs, B-cell-depleted T cells, or T cells were the source of the cDNA or gDNA that made up the material.

V gene TRBV4-2 combines with J gene TRBJ2-4; a possible D gene is TRBD1 (7 bases). The receptor comes from a woman between 55 and 75 years old with active COVID-19. The sequenced material came from peripheral blood. CDR3 bases: TGTGCCAGCAGCCAAGATCCAGGGGGGATGGCCAAAAACATTCAGTACTTC. Protein product: CASSQDPGGMAKNIQYF.